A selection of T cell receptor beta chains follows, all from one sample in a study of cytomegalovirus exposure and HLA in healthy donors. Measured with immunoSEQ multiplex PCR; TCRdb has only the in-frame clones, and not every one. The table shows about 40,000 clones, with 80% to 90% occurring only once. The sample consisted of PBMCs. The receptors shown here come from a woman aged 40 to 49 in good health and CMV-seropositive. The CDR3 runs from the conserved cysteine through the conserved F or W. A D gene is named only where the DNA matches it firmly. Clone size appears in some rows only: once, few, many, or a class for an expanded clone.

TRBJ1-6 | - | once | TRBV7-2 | TGTGCCAGCAGCTTAGAACCGGATTCACCCCTCCACTTT | CASSLEPDSPLHF
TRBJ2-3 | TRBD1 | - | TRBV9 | TGTGCCAGCAGCCCTCTTGAAGGGACAGGGGCAGATACGCAGTATTTT | CASSPLEGTGADTQYF
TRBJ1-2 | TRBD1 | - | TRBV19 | TGTGCCAGTAGCTACAGGGGGGATGGCTACACCTTC | CASSYRGDGYTF
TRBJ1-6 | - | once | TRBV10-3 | TGTGCCATCACCCCGGCCGGGGATTCACCCCTCCACTTT | CAITPAGDSPLHF
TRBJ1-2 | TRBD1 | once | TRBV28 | TGTGCCAGCAGGCGGACAGGGAGGATGAACTATGGCTACACCTTC | CASRRTGRMNYGYTF
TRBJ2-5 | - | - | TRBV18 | TGTGCCAGCTCACCGCGACAGGTTCAAGAGACCCAGTACTTC | CASSPRQVQETQYF
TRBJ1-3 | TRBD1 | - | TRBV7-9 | TGTGCCAGCATGCAGGGGGCTGGAAACACCATATATTTT | CASMQGAGNTIYF
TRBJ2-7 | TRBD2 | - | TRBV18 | TGTGCCAGCTCACCAGGGACTAGCGGGGCCTACGAGCAGTACTTC | CASSPGTSGAYEQYF
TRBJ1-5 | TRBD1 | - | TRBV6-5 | TGTGCCAGCAGCTCGGGACAGGGAAGCAATCAGCCCCAGCATTTT | CASSSGQGSNQPQHF
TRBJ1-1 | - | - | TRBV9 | TGTGCCAGCAGCGTAGGACAGATGAACACTGAAGCTTTCTTT | CASSVGQMNTEAFF
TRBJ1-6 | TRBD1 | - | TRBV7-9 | TGTGCCAGCACCCTGAACGGGACAGGGTATAATTCACCCCTCCACTTT | CASTLNGTGYNSPLHF
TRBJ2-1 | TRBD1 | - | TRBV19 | TGTGCCAGTAGTATCTTTTGGGGACAGGGGGGTAACAATGAGCAGTTCTTC | CASSIFWGQGGNNEQFF
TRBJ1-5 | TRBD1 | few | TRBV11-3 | TGTGCCAGCAGCTTGACCCTGGACAGGGGAAGGTATCAGCCCCAGCATTTT | CASSLTLDRGRYQPQHF
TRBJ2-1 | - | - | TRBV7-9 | TGTGCCAGCACCCAAAGGGGGAGCTCCTACAATGAGCAGTTCTTC | CASTQRGSSYNEQFF
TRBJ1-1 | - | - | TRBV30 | TGTGCCTGGAGTGTAAGGGGCCCCACTGAAGCTTTCTTT | CAWSVRGPTEAFF
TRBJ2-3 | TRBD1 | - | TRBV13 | TGTGCCAGCAGTTTAGGGGGCGTTGGAGATACGCAGTATTTT | CASSLGGVGDTQYF
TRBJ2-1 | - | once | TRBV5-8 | TGTGCCAGCAGCTTGGGTAGAACGACCTACAATGAGCAGTTCTTC | CASSLGRTTYNEQFF
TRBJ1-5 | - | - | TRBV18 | TGTGCCAGCTCACCACTTTCGGGACACCTTAGCAATCAGCCCCAGCATTTT | CASSPLSGHLSNQPQHF
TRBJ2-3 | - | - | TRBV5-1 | TGCGCCAGCAGCTTACAGGGAACAAGCACAGATACGCAGTATTTT | CASSLQGTSTDTQYF
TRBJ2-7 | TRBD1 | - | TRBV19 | TGTGCCACTAGCTCCCGGGACAGGGACCCCTACGAGCAGTACTTC | CATSSRDRDPYEQYF
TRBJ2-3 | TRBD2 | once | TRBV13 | TGTGCCAGCACCCTCCGGACTAGCGGGGGGGGCACAGATACGCAGTATTTT | CASTLRTSGGGTDTQYF
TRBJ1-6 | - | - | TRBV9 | TGTGCCAGCAGCGTTACAGGCCCGGGGGGTTCACCCCTCCACTTT | CASSVTGPGGSPLHF
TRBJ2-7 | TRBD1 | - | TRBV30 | TGTGCCACCGCCTTCCGGGACAGGGGTGGGGAGCAGTACTTC | CATAFRDRGGEQYF
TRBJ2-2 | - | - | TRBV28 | TGTGCCAGCAGTTCATGGTCTAGCCCTACACGTGGATCCGGGGAGCTGTTTTTT | CASSSWSSPTRGSGELFF
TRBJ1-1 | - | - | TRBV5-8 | TGTGCCAGCACTAGGTCCGTGGGTTGGGCTGAAGCTTTCTTT | CASTRSVGWAEAFF
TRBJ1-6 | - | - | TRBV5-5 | TGTGCCAGCAGCTTGGCAGGGGCAGGGGCGTCTTCACCCCTCCACTTT | CASSLAGAGASSPLHF
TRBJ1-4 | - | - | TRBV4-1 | TGCGCCAGCAGCCTGTTATTGCTCATTTCCGGGACAAGTGAAAAACTGTTTTTT | CASSLLLLISGTSEKLFF
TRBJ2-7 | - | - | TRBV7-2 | TGTGCCAGCAGCTTAGATCCAGTCTACGAGCAGTACTTC | CASSLDPVYEQYF
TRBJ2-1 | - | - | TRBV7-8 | TGTGCCAGCACCTTACCTGAGGGACTGCCGACCTTCAATGAGCAGTTCTTC | CASTLPEGLPTFNEQFF
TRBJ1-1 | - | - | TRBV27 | TGTGCCAGCAGTTTTGACAGGAGGAACACTGAAGCTTTCTTT | CASSFDRRNTEAFF
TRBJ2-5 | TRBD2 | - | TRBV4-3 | TGCGCCAGCAGCCAAGAAGGCCATCTAGCGGGGGCCCTAGAGACCCAGTACTTC | CASSQEGHLAGALETQYF
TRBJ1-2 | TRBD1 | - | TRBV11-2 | TGTGCCAGCAGCCCACAGGGGCCCTATGGCTACACCTTC | CASSPQGPYGYTF
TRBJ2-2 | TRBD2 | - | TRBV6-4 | TGTGCCAGCAGACTAGCGGGGGACACCGGGGAGCTGTTTTTT | CASRLAGDTGELFF
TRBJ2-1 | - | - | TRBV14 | TGTGCCAGCAGCCACCTCCTAGTGGGTGAGCAGTTCTTC | CASSHLLVGEQFF
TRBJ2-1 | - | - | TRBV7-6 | TGTGCCAGCAGCTTCTGGACAGACAATGAGCAGTTCTTC | CASSFWTDNEQFF
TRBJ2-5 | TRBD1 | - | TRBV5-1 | TGCGCCAGCAGCTTGGCCGGACAGGGGGCGCAGACCCAGTACTTC | CASSLAGQGAQTQYF
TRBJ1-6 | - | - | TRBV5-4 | TGTGCCAGCAGCTTTATCACAGGTGATTCACCCCTCCACTTT | CASSFITGDSPLHF
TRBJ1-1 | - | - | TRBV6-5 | TGTGCCAGCAAGAGACAGTTTGAAGCTTTCTTT | CASKRQFEAFF
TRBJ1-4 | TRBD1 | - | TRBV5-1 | TGCGCCAGCAGCGCCCAGGGGGTTGAAAAACTGTTTTTT | CASSAQGVEKLFF